The entry below gives a single T cell receptor beta chain sequence along with its context. The CDR3 spans 15 residues. After removal of 3 bases from V and 8 bases from J, the junction contained 4 bases not matched to a gene. Germline assignment: CDR1 LNHDA and CDR2 SQIVND (reference sequence). Runs used v3.0 of the immunoSEQ assay and were done at survey level. This table comes from immunoSEQ multiplex PCR, and its TCRdb copy is limited to in-frame clones, with some not included. The data contain around 33,000 clones, 80% to 90% of them seen just once; the ten biggest clones take up around 12%. The data derive from a study of long-term antiretroviral therapy in people with HIV.

The material sequenced was unsorted PBMCs, taken 0.3 years after starting antiretroviral therapy. This sequence joins TRBV19 and TRBJ2-1; the match to TRBD2 covers 13 bases. This TCR was recovered from a man younger than 35 with HIV. The CDR3 protein is CASSMGTSGIDEQFF. Here the CDR3 DNA reads TGTGCCAGTAGTATGGGGACTAGCGGGATAGATGAGCAGTTCTTC.